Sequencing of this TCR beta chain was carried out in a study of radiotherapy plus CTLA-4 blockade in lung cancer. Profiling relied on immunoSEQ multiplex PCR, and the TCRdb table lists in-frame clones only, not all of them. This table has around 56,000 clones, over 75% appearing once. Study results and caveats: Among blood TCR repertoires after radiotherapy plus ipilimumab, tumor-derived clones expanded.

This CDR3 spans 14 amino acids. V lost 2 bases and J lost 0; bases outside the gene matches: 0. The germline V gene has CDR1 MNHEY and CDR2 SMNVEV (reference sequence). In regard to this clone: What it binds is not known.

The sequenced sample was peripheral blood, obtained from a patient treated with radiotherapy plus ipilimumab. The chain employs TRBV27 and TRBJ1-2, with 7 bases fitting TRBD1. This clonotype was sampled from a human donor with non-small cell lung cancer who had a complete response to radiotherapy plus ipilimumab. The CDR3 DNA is TGTGCCAGCAGTTTAGGGACAGCTAACTATGGCTACACCTTC. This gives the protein CASSLGTANYGYTF.